This entry lists 6 T cell receptor beta chains sequenced from one sample in a study of blood T cell repertoires in COVID-19. Assay: immunoSEQ multiplex PCR; the TCRdb copy retains only in-frame clones and omits some. This table holds approximately 300,000 clones, 84% found once. Sequenced: peripheral blood. All receptors derive from a person between 65 and 80 years old with COVID-19, enrolled during active disease.

The gene calls are TRBV7-9 and TRBJ1-6; D ambiguous. V was pared by 5 bases and J by 7 bases, with 15 bases between. This CDR3 has 15 residues. CDR1 and CDR2 from the germline V gene are SEHNR and FQNEAQ (reference sequence). CDR3 in amino acids: CASSRWEVGNSPLHF. DNA for the CDR3: TGTGCCAGCAGCAGGTGGGAGGTCGGGAATTCACCCCTCCACTTT.

The V call is TRBV2, the J call TRBJ1-3, with D maybe TRBD1 (5 bases). V was shortened by 4 bases and J by 2 bases, with 6 bases between the two germline ends. Germline V lookup: CDR1 SNHLY, CDR2 FYNNEI. There are 13 residues in the CDR3. The CDR3, as DNA: TGTGCCAGCAGTGCAGGGACTGGAAACACCATATATTTT. This gives the protein CASSAGTGNTIYF. The full variable domain, rest sourced from reference TRBV2 and TRBJ1-3, is EPEVTQTPSHQVTQMGQEVILRCVPISNHLYFYWYRQILGQKVEFLVSFYNNEISEKSEIFDDQFSVERPDGSNFTLKIRSTKLEDSAMYFCASSAGTGNTIYFGEGSWLTVV.

The chain links TRBV15 to TRBJ2-5; the match to TRBD2 covers 8 bases. V dropped 4 bases and J dropped 1; count of bases not matched to a gene: 14. The CDR3 covers 18 residues. The germline CDR1 and CDR2 sequences are LNHNV and YYDKDF (reference sequence). The CDR3 here is CATSKVGGWREAQETQYF. The DNA for the CDR3 is TGTGCCACCAGCAAAGTCGGGGGGTGGCGGGAGGCCCAAGAGACCCAGTACTTC.

The gene calls are TRBV4-1 and TRBJ1-6; D not certain. V lost 1 base to trimming and J lost 7 bases, with 20 bases between them. This CDR3 is 18 amino acids long. Germline CDR1 MGHRA, CDR2 YSYEKL. CDR3 protein: CASSQGRAWGGRNSPLHF. The DNA of the CDR3 is TGCGCCAGCAGCCAAGGACGGGCCTGGGGAGGTCGAAATTCACCCCTCCACTTT.

V gene TRBV6-2 or TRBV6-3 combines with J gene TRBJ2-5; a weak D match, TRBD2 (5 bases). V lost 0 bases and J lost 2, with 13 bases in between. The CDR3 sequence is 16 residues long. Per germline, CDR1 MNHEY and CDR2 SVGEGT. DNA for the CDR3: TGTGCCAGCAGTTACTCTCAGCGGCGGGCACAAGAGACCCAGTACTTC. Translated, it gives CASSYSQRRAQETQYF.

The V call is TRBV27, the J call TRBJ1-2; D is uncertain. V shed 5 bases and J shed 5 bases, with 15 bases lying between them. The CDR3 has 14 amino acids. Germline lookup yields CDR1 MNHEY and CDR2 SMNVEV (reference sequence). Written as DNA, the CDR3 is TGTGCCAGCAGTCCCGCGGGTAGGTATTATGGCTACACCTTC. It is translated as CASSPAGRYYGYTF.